One sample yielded the 32 T cell receptor beta chains listed below, sequenced in a study of immune evolution from preneoplasia to lung adenocarcinoma. Generated by immunoSEQ multiplex PCR, the TCRdb table keeps only in-frame clones and is missing some. Here the sample spans several thousand clones, around 86% being singletons. The sequenced sample was FFPE minimally invasive lung adenocarcinoma tissue. The source of these receptors is a donor aged 70 or over with lung adenocarcinoma.

DNA of the CDR3: TGTGCCAGCAGTTACTCGAGGGACAGGGTTTACGAGCAGTACTTC. Protein: CASSYSRDRVYEQYF. This rearrangement joins TRBV6-5 to TRBJ2-7; 9 positions agree with TRBD1. The CDR3 runs 15 residues. Germline lookup yields CDR1 MNHEY and CDR2 SVGAGI. The V segment lost 0 bases and the J segment 4 bases; nucleotides outside the gene matches: 4.

V gene TRBV7-9 combines with J gene TRBJ2-1, with 14 positions matching TRBD2. This CDR3 has 13 amino acids. CDR1 and CDR2 (germline): SEHNR, FQNEAQ (reference sequence). V dropped 7 bases and J dropped 13; count of bases not matched to a gene: 6. The CDR3 DNA sequence: TGTGCCAGCACGACTAGCGGGAGGGCCGATCAGTTCTTC. This codes for CASTTSGRADQFF. Using reference TRBV7-9 and TRBJ2-1 for the parts outside the CDR3, the full variable domain is DTGVSQNPRHKITKRGQNVTFRCDPISEHNRLYWYRQTLGQGPEFLTYFQNEAQLEKSRLLSDRFSAERPKGSFSTLEIQRTEQGDSAMYLCASTTSGRADQFFGPGTRLTVL.

This chain uses TRBV9 with TRBJ1-3, with TRBD1 identical over 8 bases. Germline V gives CDR1 SGDLS, CDR2 YYNGEE. V lost 0 bases to trimming and J lost 4 bases; unmatched junction nucleotides: 6. The length of the CDR3 is 16 residues. The CDR3 protein is CASSVAGGTGGNTIYF. Written as DNA, the CDR3 is TGTGCCAGCAGCGTAGCTGGCGGGACAGGAGGAAACACCATATATTTT.

V is TRBV29-1 and J is TRBJ1-1, with D uncertain. Trimming stripped 4 bases from V and 5 bases from J, with 14 bases between. Germline V gene sequence: CDR1 SQVTM, CDR2 ANQGSEA. This CDR3 is 13 amino acids long. The CDR3 spells CSVVLRVETEAFF. Written as DNA, the CDR3 is TGCAGCGTTGTACTGAGGGTTGAAACTGAAGCTTTCTTT.

The chain combines TRBV11-2 with TRBJ2-1, with 8 bases aligning to TRBD2. V trimming: 3 bases; J trimming: 5 bases; junction bases outside the gene matches: 6. The CDR3 is 15 residues long. The V gene's germline CDR1 is SGHAT and CDR2 FQNNGV. This CDR3 reads CASSFGTRANNEQFF. DNA of the CDR3: TGTGCCAGCAGCTTTGGGACTAGGGCCAACAATGAGCAGTTCTTC.

V and J are TRBV5-5 and TRBJ1-2; D uncertain. The CDR3 spans 14 residues. Germline V gene data show CDR1 as SGHKS and CDR2 as YYEKEE (reference sequence). The germline V and J ends were trimmed by 3 bases and 6 bases, with 15 bases remaining between them. The CDR3 is CASSYGVGRDGYTF. DNA of the CDR3: TGTGCCAGCAGCTACGGTGTAGGGCGGGATGGCTACACCTTC.

The rearrangement uses TRBV28 and TRBJ1-2; a possible D gene is TRBD1 (6 bases). CDR3 length: 14 amino acids. V gave up 3 bases and J gave up 8 bases, with 16 bases separating them. CDR1 and CDR2 from the germline V gene are MDHEN and SYDVKM. CDR3 nucleotides: TGTGCCAGCAGTTTTAGGGGGACCTTCTACGGCTACACCTTC. Protein: CASSFRGTFYGYTF.

The genes are TRBV6-1 and TRBJ2-3; D perhaps matches TRBD2 (5 bases). V dropped 6 bases and J dropped 4 bases, with 17 bases sitting between them. Germline-derived CDR1 and CDR2 are MNHNS and SASEGT. This CDR3 region has 15 residues. As DNA, the CDR3 is TGTGCCAGCAGGGATACTAGGTTTTTTTCAGATACGCAGTATTTT. Translating gives CASRDTRFFSDTQYF.

The gene calls are TRBV7-2 and TRBJ2-3; no clear D gene. The CDR3 sequence is 13 residues long. Trimming pared 4 bases from V and 4 bases from J, leaving 9 bases between. Germline V lookup: CDR1 SGHTA, CDR2 FQGNSA. The chain's CDR3 is CASSSSQPDTQYF. CDR3 in DNA: TGTGCCAGCAGCTCCTCTCAGCCAGATACGCAGTATTTT.

DNA for the CDR3: TGTGCCAGCAGTTTCGAGGGTTCTGCTCGGAATGAGCAGTTCTTC. Amino acids: CASSFEGSARNEQFF. This sequence joins TRBV28 and TRBJ2-1; weak D call: TRBD2 (5 bases). Germline V gene data show CDR1 as MDHEN and CDR2 as SYDVKM. The germline V and J ends were trimmed by 3 bases and 7 bases, with 16 bases remaining between them. This CDR3 spans 15 amino acids.

V is TRBV7-9 and J is TRBJ2-1; TRBD2 agrees at 7 bases. The CDR3 is 11 amino acids. V shed 6 bases and J 8 bases; nucleotides not matched to a gene: 1. CDR1 and CDR2 from the germline V gene are SEHNR and FQNEAQ (reference sequence). The chain's CDR3 is CASRLAYEQFF. The CDR3 nucleotides read TGTGCCAGCAGACTAGCGTATGAGCAGTTCTTC.

The gene calls are TRBV6-1 and TRBJ2-3; 7 nucleotides agree with TRBD1. The V gene end was trimmed by 6 bases and the J gene end by 6 bases; junction bases not matched to a gene: 6. The germline V gene encodes CDR1 MNHNS and CDR2 SASEGT. The CDR3 is made up of 13 amino acids. As DNA, the CDR3 is TGTGCCAGCAGACTCACAGGGGCCGATACGCAGTATTTT. Amino acids: CASRLTGADTQYF.

The chain carries TRBV5-6 and TRBJ2-2; D uncertain. Germline CDR1 is SGHDT and CDR2 is YYEEEE. The CDR3 covers 15 residues. The V end was cut by 0 bases, the J end by 4 bases, with 10 bases between. CDR3 sequence (DNA): TGTGCCAGCAGCTTGGGATGGGCACTCACCGGGGAGCTGTTTTTT. Residues: CASSLGWALTGELFF.

This clone appeared once. The gene calls are TRBV11-1 and TRBJ2-2; D is undetermined. The germline V and J ends were trimmed by 5 bases and 3 bases, with 7 bases remaining between them. The CDR3 runs to 13 residues. CDR1 and CDR2 (germline): SGHAT, FQDESV (reference sequence). The CDR3 coding sequence is TGTGCCAGCAGCCTGGGCGACACCGGGGAGCTGTTTTTT. It is translated as CASSLGDTGELFF.

V usage is TRBV7-2 and J usage is TRBJ2-3; 11 nucleotides line up with TRBD2. Germline CDR1 is SGHTA and CDR2 is FQGNSA. V gave up 0 bases and J gave up 5 bases; unmatched junction bases: 7. This CDR3 comprises 17 residues. CDR3 region: CASSLAPRLAGGDTQYF. The DNA of the CDR3 is TGTGCCAGCAGCTTAGCCCCGCGGCTAGCGGGAGGAGATACGCAGTATTTT.

V is TRBV27 and J is TRBJ1-6; no firm D call. Germline V lookup: CDR1 MNHEY, CDR2 SMNVEV (reference sequence). V lost 5 bases and J lost 9, with 20 bases in between. The CDR3 is 16 residues long. Written as DNA, the CDR3 is TGTGCCAGCAGTCTAACGGGAGTCAGCGGTGGTTCACCCCTCCACTTT. It codes for CASSLTGVSGGSPLHF.

The chain links TRBV4-1 to TRBJ2-7; 7 nucleotides match TRBD2. Germline V gene data show CDR1 as MGHRA and CDR2 as YSYEKL. Trimming cost V 0 bases and J 0 bases; bases outside gene matches: 8. The CDR3 is 17 amino acids. In DNA form, the CDR3 reads TGCGCCAGCAGCCAAGATCTAAGCGGGGCTAACTCCTACGAGCAGTACTTC. Translating it yields CASSQDLSGANSYEQYF.

The J gene is TRBJ2-5, the V gene TRBV28; 7 bases align to TRBD1. Germline V gene data show CDR1 as MDHEN and CDR2 as SYDVKM. CDR3 length: 14 residues. V lost 5 bases, J lost 5 bases, and 8 bases stayed unmatched. CDR3 region: CASSTRRGLETQYF. The CDR3 nucleotides read TGTGCCAGCAGTACCAGAAGGGGGCTTGAGACCCAGTACTTC.

This clone was picked up one time. The chain's CDR3 is CASSLWMRNTEAFF. The CDR3 bases are TGCGCCAGCAGCCTTTGGATGAGGAACACTGAAGCTTTCTTT. The chain links TRBV5-1 to TRBJ1-1; D remains unclear. The CDR3 runs 14 residues. CDR1 and CDR2 from the germline V gene are SGHRS and YFSETQ. Trimming cost V 4 bases and J 1 base, with 11 bases left between them.

The V and J genes are TRBV29-1 and TRBJ2-5; the D gene could be TRBD1 or TRBD2 (5 bases each). The V end was cut by 8 bases, the J end by 6 bases, with 16 bases between. This CDR3 contains 12 residues. CDR1 and CDR2 (germline): SQVTM, ANQGSEA. The CDR3 spells CSTRGSKKTQYF. In DNA form, the CDR3 reads TGCAGCACCCGGGGCTCCAAGAAGACCCAGTACTTC.

The CDR3 loop is CASRAAGANVLTF. DNA of the CDR3: TGCGCCAGCAGAGCAGCTGGGGCCAACGTCCTGACTTTC. This chain uses TRBV4-3 with TRBJ2-6; D remains unclear. The CDR3 contains 13 residues. V was trimmed by 6 bases and J by 2 bases, leaving 5 bases between them. Germline V gene lookup returns CDR1 LGHNA and CDR2 YSLEER.

The chain recombines TRBV7-9 with TRBJ2-1, with a weak D call TRBD1 (5 bases). Germline CDR1 and CDR2: SEHNR and FQNEAQ (reference sequence). There are 12 residues in the CDR3. V was shortened by 5 bases and J by 5 bases, with 7 bases between the two germline ends. The CDR3 loop reads CASSKTDNEQFF. For the CDR3, the DNA is TGTGCCAGCAGCAAGACAGACAATGAGCAGTTCTTC.

The V gene is TRBV11-2, the J gene TRBJ2-2, with D perhaps matching TRBD1 or TRBD2 (5 bases each). The CDR3 extends over 15 amino acids. Germline CDR1 SGHAT, CDR2 FQNNGV. The V end was cut by 3 bases, the J end by 0 bases, with 8 bases between. The CDR3 coding sequence is TGTGCCAGCAGCTTCGGGGCAGCGAACACCGGGGAGCTGTTTTTT. Amino acid sequence: CASSFGAANTGELFF.

The chain links TRBV19 to TRBJ2-2, with D perhaps TRBD2 (5 bases). The CDR3 consists of 14 residues. CDR1 and CDR2 from the germline V gene are LNHDA and SQIVND (reference sequence). Trimming shortened V by 7 bases and J by 1 base, and 10 bases separated the two germline ends. CDR3 coding DNA: TGTGCCAGTACCTTTACTAGGAACACCGGGGAGCTGTTTTTT. Its protein product is CASTFTRNTGELFF.

The chain recombines TRBV28 with TRBJ1-5; 10 bases are a match to TRBD1. The CDR3 is made up of 16 amino acids. Germline lookup yields CDR1 MDHEN and CDR2 SYDVKM. V shed 3 bases and J 5 bases; nucleotides not matched to a gene: 7. CDR3 loop: CASSLETGGGDQPQHF. Written as DNA, the CDR3 is TGTGCCAGCAGTTTGGAGACAGGGGGCGGTGATCAGCCCCAGCATTTT.

The genes are TRBV28 and TRBJ1-2; D is possibly TRBD1 (6 bases). The V end was cut by 10 bases, the J end by 8 bases, with 20 bases between. Germline V CDR1 and CDR2: MDHEN, SYDVKM. The CDR3 runs to 13 residues. CDR3 sequence (DNA): TGTGCCATAACCTCGGGGGCCTCATTGGGCTACACCTTC. Amino acids: CAITSGASLGYTF.

Here the CDR3 reads CASSSSLAGATEQFF. The CDR3 DNA is TGTGCCAGCAGCTCGTCGCTAGCGGGAGCGACTGAGCAGTTCTTC. The genes are TRBV7-9 and TRBJ2-1; 10 nucleotides align to TRBD2. In germline, CDR1 is SEHNR, CDR2 FQNEAQ (reference sequence). This CDR3 is built from 15 residues. Germline trimming cut 4 bases from V and 9 bases from J; bases unmatched to any gene: 9.

The chain combines TRBV27 with TRBJ2-5; D is ambiguous. The CDR3 loop spans 13 amino acids. V shed 2 bases and J shed 2 bases, with 6 bases lying between them. The V gene's germline CDR1 is MNHEY and CDR2 SMNVEV (reference sequence). The CDR3 spells CASSLQFQETQYF. For the CDR3, the DNA is TGTGCCAGCAGTTTACAGTTTCAAGAGACCCAGTACTTC.

This chain uses TRBV2 with TRBJ2-7; 14 bases are a match to TRBD2. The CDR3 extends over 20 amino acids. V lost 4 bases, J lost 2 bases, and 16 bases stayed unmatched. CDR1 SNHLY and CDR2 FYNNEI come from the germline V gene. CDR3 sequence (DNA): TGTGCCAGCAGTGGCCCTGCGACTAGCGGGAGGGCCAGCTTAGCCTACGAGCAGTACTTC. This gives the protein CASSGPATSGRASLAYEQYF. The full variable domain, completed using reference TRBV2 and TRBJ2-7, is EPEVTQTPSHQVTQMGQEVILRCVPISNHLYFYWYRQILGQKVEFLVSFYNNEISEKSEIFDDQFSVERPDGSNFTLKIRSTKLEDSAMYFCASSGPATSGRASLAYEQYFGPGTRLTVT.

This chain links TRBV3-1 (or the pseudogene TRBV3-2) with TRBJ2-1; D uncertain. This CDR3 contains 9 residues. V lost 8 bases to trimming and J lost 8 bases, with 4 bases between them. CDR1 is LGHDT, CDR2 YNNKEL, per germline (reference sequence). In nucleotides, the CDR3 is TGTGCCAGCGGGGATGAGCAGTTCTTC. This encodes CASGDEQFF.

This clone was seen just once. This chain joins TRBV7-9 and TRBJ1-1; 7 nucleotides line up with TRBD1. The V segment lost 8 bases and the J segment 5 bases; nucleotides outside the gene matches: 11. CDR1 and CDR2 (germline): SEHNR, FQNEAQ (reference sequence). The CDR3 is 14 residues long. CDR3 nucleotides: TGTGCCAGCGAGACCACGACAGGGAGGACTGAAGCTTTCTTT. It codes for CASETTTGRTEAFF.

In its sample, this clone was seen once. This chain links TRBV2 with TRBJ1-1; no reliable D call. This CDR3 region has 13 residues. Trimming cost V 7 bases and J 6 bases, with 15 bases left between them. Germline V gene sequence: CDR1 SNHLY, CDR2 FYNNEI. The CDR3 spells CASTTTGWPEAFF. Here the CDR3 DNA reads TGTGCCAGCACCACGACGGGATGGCCTGAAGCTTTCTTT. The complete variable domain, with remaining parts taken from reference TRBV2 and TRBJ1-1, reads EPEVTQTPSHQVTQMGQEVILRCVPISNHLYFYWYRQILGQKVEFLVSFYNNEISEKSEIFDDQFSVERPDGSNFTLKIRSTKLEDSAMYFCASTTTGWPEAFFGQGTRLTVV.